This TCR beta chain was identified during a study of cytomegalovirus exposure and HLA in healthy donors. Findings and caveats of the study: Altogether, some 170 TCR beta chains were recorded as cytomegalovirus-associated.

In the PCR, 60 Vbeta and 13 Jbeta primers were used. The table came from immunoSEQ multiplex PCR; TCRdb's copy has only in-frame clones and leaves some out. The data contain 95,000 to 150,000 clones, 80% of them singletons. The CDR3 runs to 16 residues. About this clone itself: Antigen unknown.

The source is a man aged 25-40 years in good health and CMV-seropositive. Sequenced: PBMCs. The V and J genes are TRBV21-1 and TRBJ2-1; the D call of TRBD2 is as the table states it, not checked on the DNA. TRBV21-1 represents a pseudogene. The CDR3 sequence is CANSPPPGRGGSEQFF. CDR3 DNA: TGTGCCAACAGCCCTCCCCCGGGGCGGGGGGGCTCTGAGCAGTTCTTC.